This passage covers 23 T cell receptor beta chains from one sample sequenced in a study of cytomegalovirus exposure and HLA in healthy donors. The PCR employed 60 Vbeta primers together with 13 Jbeta primers. Assay used: immunoSEQ multiplex PCR; TCRdb lists only in-frame clones, some missing. The specimen's table records 55,000 to 85,000 clones. Sequencing was carried out using PBMCs. The receptor set was obtained from a woman aged 25 to 45 in good health and CMV-seronegative.

The chain couples TRBV29-1 to TRBJ2-3; D is perhaps TRBD2 (7 bases). Per germline, CDR1 SQVTM and CDR2 ANQGSEA. The CDR3 consists of 14 residues. Trimming removed 5 bases from V and 0 bases from J, with 12 bases in between. CDR3 nucleotide sequence: TGCAGCGTTCTCGGGGGGCTTAGCACAGATACGCAGTATTTT. Encoded protein: CSVLGGLSTDTQYF.

This chain uses TRBV6-5 with TRBJ1-5; 8 bases fit TRBD1. J gave up 6 bases and V 4 bases, and 11 bases lay outside the gene matches. CDR3 length equals 16 residues. Per the germline V gene, CDR1 is MNHEY and CDR2 is SVGAGI. Here the CDR3 reads CASSSTGELGSQPQHF. In DNA form, the CDR3 reads TGTGCCAGCAGTTCGACAGGGGAGCTCGGGAGTCAGCCCCAGCATTTT.

The V call is TRBV4-3, the J call TRBJ2-7; 11 positions agree with TRBD1. Germline CDR1 and CDR2: LGHNA and YSLEER. Trimming took 1 base from V and 4 from J; bases not matched to a gene: 9. The CDR3 has 17 residues. The CDR3 reads CASSQVYGQGALYEQYF. CDR3 DNA sequence: TGCGCCAGCAGCCAAGTTTATGGACAGGGGGCGCTATACGAGCAGTACTTC.

J is TRBJ2-3 and V is TRBV7-9; the match to TRBD2 covers 14 bases. Per germline, CDR1 SEHNR and CDR2 FQNEAQ (reference sequence). The CDR3 sequence is 15 residues long. With V trimmed by 5 bases and J by 4 bases, 2 bases remained unmatched. This CDR3 reads CASSMGLAGADTQYF. The DNA of the CDR3 is TGTGCCAGCAGCATGGGACTAGCGGGAGCAGATACGCAGTATTTT.

This chain's CDR3 is CATAVEGPGATEAFF. CDR3 bases: TGCGCCACCGCAGTTGAGGGCCCAGGGGCCACTGAAGCTTTCTTT. This chain links TRBV5-1 with TRBJ1-1, with TRBD1 as a possible D gene (6 bases). V was trimmed by 9 bases and J by 4 bases, leaving 22 bases between them. Per the germline V gene, CDR1 is SGHRS and CDR2 is YFSETQ. This CDR3 contains 15 residues.

The DNA for the CDR3 is TGCGCCAGCAGCCAAGCAGGGTTAAACACCGGGGAGCTGTTTTTT. Protein product: CASSQAGLNTGELFF. This chain joins TRBV5-1 and TRBJ2-2; possible D gene TRBD1, 5 bases. Trimming took 4 bases from V and 2 from J, leaving 12 bases between them. CDR3 length: 15 amino acids. The germline gives CDR1 SGHRS, CDR2 YFSETQ.

In nucleotides, the CDR3 is TGTGCCAGCAGCCGTGCCGGGACAGGGAGCGGGTCAGATGAAAAACTGTTTTTT. Translated, it gives CASSRAGTGSGSDEKLFF. The gene calls are TRBV4-2 and TRBJ1-4; 9 bases are shared with TRBD1. In germline, CDR1 is LGHNA, CDR2 YNFKEQ. This CDR3 has 18 residues. Trimming took 4 bases from V and 6 from J; bases not matched to a gene: 15.

The rearrangement uses TRBV5-1 and TRBJ1-2; the match to TRBD1 covers 7 bases. This CDR3 contains 12 residues. V was pared by 3 bases and J by 8 bases, with 4 bases of the junction left unmatched. CDR1 is SGHRS, CDR2 YFSETQ, per germline. CDR3 sequence (DNA): TGCGCCAGCAGCTCCTACAGGGGAGGCTACACCTTC. Its protein product is CASSSYRGGYTF.

The chain combines TRBV18 with TRBJ1-4, with D maybe TRBD1 (6 bases). V was clipped by 6 bases and J by 11 bases, with 16 bases between them. This CDR3 comprises 13 residues. Germline CDR1 reads KGHSH; CDR2 reads LQKENI. CDR3 bases: TGTGCCAGCTCCAACGACAGGACCGGCAAACTGTTTTTT. It is translated as CASSNDRTGKLFF.

V usage is TRBV25-1 and J usage is TRBJ1-4; a weak D match, TRBD1 (6 bases). The CDR3 has 12 amino acids. V lost 6 bases to trimming and J lost 6 bases, with 8 bases between them. In germline, CDR1 is MGHDK, CDR2 SYGVNS. The CDR3 DNA is TGTGCCAGCAGGCAGGGGTATGAAAAACTGTTTTTT. As protein: CASRQGYEKLFF.

This rearrangement joins TRBV5-6 to TRBJ1-5; weak D call: TRBD1 (5 bases). This CDR3 contains 14 residues. CDR1 and CDR2 (germline): SGHDT, YYEEEE. Trimming removed 6 bases at V and 4 bases at J, with 14 bases between. The CDR3 loop is CASTRWGGNQPQHF. The CDR3 DNA reads TGTGCCAGCACCCGGTGGGGGGGGAATCAGCCCCAGCATTTT. Supplemented by reference TRBV5-6 and TRBJ1-5, the full variable domain reads DAGVTQSPTHLIKTRGQQVTLRCSPKSGHDTVSWYQQALGQGPQFIFQYYEEEERQRGNFPDRFSGHQFPNYSSELNVNALLLGDSALYLCASTRWGGNQPQHFGDGTRLSIL.

A remark on this clone: Different DNA sequences within this sample yield the same CDR3. The V call is TRBV30, the J call TRBJ1-5; D is undetermined. CDR1 and CDR2 from the germline V gene are GTSNPN and SVGIG (reference sequence). This CDR3 region has 14 residues. Deletions cut 0 bases from V and 2 bases from J, with 8 bases between. CDR3 amino acids: CAWSVGGGNQPQHF. In DNA form, the CDR3 reads TGTGCCTGGAGTGTGGGCGGGGGCAATCAGCCCCAGCATTTT.

With respect to this clone: A junction end diverges from the germline sequence, so it may reflect a read error. This rearrangement joins TRBV30 to TRBJ1-5, with D possibly TRBD1 on 6 matching bases. Germline V lookup: CDR1 GTSNPN, CDR2 SVGIG (reference sequence). This CDR3 region has 15 residues. The CDR3 is CAWSVQGLSGQHQHF. The CDR3 DNA is TGTGCCTGGAGTGTACAGGGCCTGAGCGGTCAGCACCAGCATTTT. Using reference TRBV30 and TRBJ1-5 for the parts outside the CDR3, the full variable domain is SQTIHQWPATLVQPVGSPLSLECTVEGTSNPNLYWYRQAAGRGLQLLFYSVGIGQISSEVPQNLSASRPQDRQFILSSKKLLLSDSGFYLCAWSVQGLSGQHQHFGDGTRLSIL.

This rearrangement joins TRBV9 to TRBJ2-7, with 10 positions matching TRBD1. The V segment lost 3 bases and the J segment 4 bases; nucleotides outside the gene matches: 4. Germline V lookup: CDR1 SGDLS, CDR2 YYNGEE. The CDR3 runs 14 residues. CDR3 nucleotide sequence: TGTGCCAGCAGCGGACAGGGGGCATCATACGAGCAGTACTTC. It is translated as CASSGQGASYEQYF.

This chain connects TRBV12-5 to TRBJ1-1; D gene unclear. The CDR3 length is 12 residues. Germline V lookup: CDR1 LGHNT, CDR2 FRNRAP. V shed 3 bases and J shed 1 base, with 3 bases lying between them. The CDR3 loop reads CASGFWNTEAFF. In DNA, the CDR3 is TGTGCTAGTGGTTTCTGGAACACTGAAGCTTTCTTT.

The rearrangement uses TRBV9 and TRBJ1-2, with D maybe TRBD1 (6 bases). V dropped 3 bases and J dropped 4 bases, with 19 bases sitting between them. The CDR3 spans 16 residues. The germline V gene has CDR1 SGDLS and CDR2 YYNGEE. The CDR3, as DNA: TGTGCCAGCAGCGCAGGGGAACAGGGCGCTCGCTATGGCTACACCTTC. This sequence encodes CASSAGEQGARYGYTF.

The chain is built from TRBV10-3 and TRBJ1-5; D is uncertain. Trimming stripped 2 bases from V and 0 bases from J, with 8 bases between. Germline V gene data show CDR1 as ENHRY and CDR2 as SYGVKD. The CDR3 consists of 15 residues. The CDR3 is CAISETAASNQPQHF. The CDR3, as DNA: TGTGCCATCAGTGAGACCGCGGCTAGCAATCAGCCCCAGCATTTT.

V usage is TRBV7-9 and J usage is TRBJ2-5, with D possibly matching TRBD1 (6 bases). Germline V gene lookup returns CDR1 SEHNR and CDR2 FQNEAQ (reference sequence). The CDR3 sequence is 15 residues long. V shed 4 bases and J shed 3 bases, with 15 bases lying between them. CDR3 region: CASSSTGQSEETQYF. CDR3 sequence (DNA): TGTGCCAGCAGCTCAACCGGACAGTCCGAAGAGACCCAGTACTTC. The complete variable domain, with remaining parts taken from reference TRBV7-9 and TRBJ2-5, reads DTGVSQNPRHKITKRGQNVTFRCDPISEHNRLYWYRQTLGQGPEFLTYFQNEAQLEKSRLLSDRFSAERPKGSFSTLEIQRTEQGDSAMYLCASSSTGQSEETQYFGPGTRLLVL.

V is TRBV18 and J is TRBJ2-5; 7 bases line up with TRBD1. V lost 3 bases, J lost 10 bases, and 8 bases stayed unmatched. The CDR3 consists of 13 residues. Per germline, CDR1 KGHSH and CDR2 LQKENI. The CDR3 region has the DNA TGTGCCAGCTCACCCTGGGACAGTCCGGGCCAGTACTTC. Its translation is CASSPWDSPGQYF.

The chain recombines TRBV6-5 with TRBJ1-1; D gene unclear. V lost 2 bases to trimming and J lost 11 bases, with 15 bases between them. Per the germline V gene, CDR1 is MNHEY and CDR2 is SVGAGI. The CDR3 sequence is 13 residues long. This CDR3 reads CASSYARGLLAFF. The DNA of the CDR3 is TGTGCCAGCAGTTACGCCCGAGGGTTGTTGGCTTTCTTT.

The chain links TRBV27 to TRBJ2-5; D perhaps matches TRBD1 (5 bases). Germline V gives CDR1 MNHEY, CDR2 SMNVEV (reference sequence). Trimming took off 3 bases at V and 5 bases at J, with 16 bases between the two ends. The CDR3 consists of 15 residues. CDR3 DNA: TGTGCCAGCAGTTTTAGGTCACCAAAGGGGGAGACCCAGTACTTC. Its protein is CASSFRSPKGETQYF.

The chain uses TRBV14 and TRBJ2-7, with D possibly matching TRBD2 (5 bases). The V end was cut by 3 bases, the J end by 5 bases, with 20 bases between. Germline V gives CDR1 SGHDN, CDR2 FVKESK. The CDR3 runs to 16 residues. The CDR3 loop is CASSHFPGSSSHEQYF. As DNA, the CDR3 is TGTGCCAGCAGCCATTTCCCGGGATCCTCGAGCCACGAGCAGTACTTC. Full variable domain (remainder filled in from reference TRBV14 and TRBJ2-7): EAGVTQFPSHSVIEKGQTVTLRCDPISGHDNLYWYRRVMGKEIKFLLHFVKESKQDESGMPNNRFLAERTGGTYSTLKVQPAELEDSGVYFCASSHFPGSSSHEQYFGPGTRLTVT.

This chain connects TRBV4-2 to TRBJ2-3; 8 positions match TRBD1. The CDR3 is 17 amino acids. Germline trimming cut 1 base from V and 1 base from J; bases unmatched to any gene: 7. Germline V lookup: CDR1 LGHNA, CDR2 YNFKEQ. This CDR3 reads CASSQAQGAGGTDTQYF. The CDR3 coding sequence is TGTGCCAGCAGCCAAGCCCAGGGGGCAGGGGGCACAGATACGCAGTATTTT.